These T cell receptor beta chains were read from a single sample in a study of response to subunit inactivated influenza vaccine. Each CDR3 protein gets one entry after TCRdb re-called the RT-PCR reads with MiXCR. The data contain fewer than 400,000 distinct CDR3 sequences, roughly 22% of them seen just once; the ten biggest clones take up 10%. The sample consisted of PBMCs from blood, taken less than 22 months after vaccination. Receptors originate from a man aged 50-75 years who received an inactivated influenza vaccine. Each CDR3 is given with its conserved first and last residue. Each record gives: D gene, V gene, clone size, J gene, CDR3 length, CDR3 DNA, CDR3 protein. The D gene is left open where the match is weak. Clone size, where shown, is once, few, many, or a class for clones that have expanded.

.	TRBV30	few	TRBJ1-5	16	TGTGCCTGGAGTGTACAAGGTCTTTTTAGCAATCAGCCCCAGCATTTT	CAWSVQGLFSNQPQHF
.	TRBV12-3/TRBV12-4	many	TRBJ1-3	13	TGTGCCAGCGGTCTCAGGGGTGGAAACACCATATATTTT	CASGLRGGNTIYF
.	TRBV15	few	TRBJ2-1	16	TGTGCCACCAGCACCGGAGATGTGGGGATTTACAATGAGCAGTTCTTC	CATSTGDVGIYNEQFF
.	TRBV20-1	.	TRBJ1-5	12	TGCAGTGCTAGTAAAAGGAGACAGGCCCAGCATTTT	CSASKRRQAQHF
.	TRBV11-2	few	TRBJ2-5	16	TGTGCCAGCAGCAAATCCCCCAGCGGCTATAGAGAGACCCAGTACTTC	CASSKSPSGYRETQYF
TRBD2	TRBV20-1	.	TRBJ2-1	14	TGCAGTGCTAGCGGGTTCGGGAGGGCCAATGAGCAGTTCTTC	CSASGFGRANEQFF
TRBD2	TRBV20-1	few	TRBJ2-7	14	TGCAGTGCTGGACTAGTAAGAGGGTCCTACGAGCAGTACTTC	CSAGLVRGSYEQYF
.	TRBV9	many	TRBJ1-4	16	TGTGCCAGCAGCGTAGCGTCGGATCGAGGGACGGGGAAACTGTTTTTT	CASSVASDRGTGKLFF
.	TRBV6-5	few	TRBJ2-3	18	TGTGCCAGCAGTTCTTCTTCTCTTGGGGGTCTACAGACAGATACGCAGTATTTT	CASSSSSLGGLQTDTQYF
TRBD1	TRBV3-1	.	TRBJ1-6	16	TGTGCCAGCAGCCAAGTAGACAGGGAAGATAATTCACGCCTCCACTTT	CASSQVDREDNSRLHF
.	TRBV12-3/TRBV12-4	.	TRBJ2-2	13	TGTGCCAGCACCCAGGGGGAGGTCGGGGAGCTGTTTTTT	CASTQGEVGELFF
TRBD1	TRBV29-1	.	TRBJ2-7	13	TGCAGCGTTTCACAGGGGGCAGGTTTCGAGCAGTACTTC	CSVSQGAGFEQYF
TRBD1	TRBV3-1	few	TRBJ2-7	16	TGTGCCAGCAGCCTTGGACAGGGGACAGTCGGCTACGAGCAGTACTTC	CASSLGQGTVGYEQYF
TRBD1	TRBV18	once	TRBJ1-5	16	TGTGCCAGCTCACGTTTATCGACAGGGAACAATCAGCCCCAGCATTTT	CASSRLSTGNNQPQHF
.	TRBV4-3	.	TRBJ2-5	15	TGCGCCAGCAGCCAAGATGAGGCTAGCGCTGAGACCCAGTACTTC	CASSQDEASAETQYF
.	TRBV23-1	few	TRBJ2-1	13	TGCGCCAGCCTCCGGGACATTTACAATGAGCAGTTCTTC	CASLRDIYNEQFF
TRBD2	TRBV12-3/TRBV12-4	.	TRBJ2-1	15	TGTGCCAGCAGTTTAGAGCCGGGACTAGGATTTGAGCAGTTCTTC	CASSLEPGLGFEQFF
.	TRBV28	few	TRBJ1-1	14	TGTGCCAGCAGGCCGGGGGACATGAACACTGAAGCTTTCTTT	CASRPGDMNTEAFF
.	TRBV29-1	.	TRBJ1-1	12	TGCAGCGTGGGGGTGCCGAACACTGAAGCTTTCTTT	CSVGVPNTEAFF
.	TRBV12-3/TRBV12-4	few	TRBJ1-4	15	TGTGCCAGCAGCCGTACAGGATCAACTAATGAAAAACTGTTTTTT	CASSRTGSTNEKLFF
TRBD2	TRBV20-1	.	TRBJ2-7	16	TGCAGTGCTAGAGATCTAACTAGCGGTGTCTCCTACGAGCAGTACTTC	CSARDLTSGVSYEQYF
.	TRBV20-1	few	TRBJ2-7	13	TGCAGTGCTAGAGACGTAGCACTGGGCGAGCAGTACTTC	CSARDVALGEQYF
.	TRBV12-3/TRBV12-4	.	TRBJ2-7	13	TGTGCCAGCAGTTTTTCAGTCCGGGGCGAGCAGTACTTC	CASSFSVRGEQYF
.	TRBV12-3/TRBV12-4	few	TRBJ2-3	13	TGTGCCAGCAGACCTCTAGATCCAGATACGCAGTATTTT	CASRPLDPDTQYF
.	TRBV19	.	TRBJ1-5	15	TGTGCCAGTAGTAGGGGCCGGCGGGGGGATCAGCCCCAGCATTTT	CASSRGRRGDQPQHF
.	TRBV10-1	.	TRBJ2-1	17	TGCGCCAGCAGTGAGCCGGGGGCGCTAGGGGGCTACAATGAGCAGTTCTTC	CASSEPGALGGYNEQFF
.	TRBV20-1	many	TRBJ2-7	13	TGCAGTGCTGGCAGGGGAATTTCCTACGAGCAGTACTTC	CSAGRGISYEQYF
.	TRBV27	few	TRBJ2-1	16	TGTGCCAGCAGTTTATGGGCTAGCGAGTACTACAATGAGCAGTTCTTC	CASSLWASEYYNEQFF
.	TRBV25-1	few	TRBJ1-2	13	TGTGCCAGCAGTGAAGGCGGGAACTATGGCTACACCTTC	CASSEGGNYGYTF
.	TRBV7-9	.	TRBJ2-7	11	TGTGCCAGCACCTCCAACCACGAGCAGTACTTC	CASTSNHEQYF
.	TRBV10-2	many	TRBJ1-2	13	TGCGCCAGCAGTGAGACAGTGACCTATGGCTACACCTTC	CASSETVTYGYTF
TRBD1	TRBV2	few	TRBJ1-5	14	TGTGCCAGCAGTGTGACAGGGTTATATCAGCCCCAGCATTTT	CASSVTGLYQPQHF
TRBD1	TRBV9	.	TRBJ2-1	15	TGTGCCAGCAGCGCGGGACAGGGGTCAGTGAATGAGCAGTTCTTC	CASSAGQGSVNEQFF
TRBD1	TRBV6-2/TRBV6-3	many	TRBJ1-1	17	TGTGCCAGCAGTTACTCGACGGACAGGGTGGCGAGGACTGAAGCTTTCTTT	CASSYSTDRVARTEAFF
.	TRBV6-5	.	TRBJ2-5	15	TGTGCCAGCAGTTACTTGTCGGCGGCACGGGGGACCCAGTACTTC	CASSYLSAARGTQYF
.	TRBV2	.	TRBJ2-2	14	TGTGCCAGCAAGGCAGGGGATCACACCGGGGAGCTGTTTTTT	CASKAGDHTGELFF
.	TRBV24-1	.	TRBJ1-2	12	TGTGCCACCGCGCAAGAACCCTATGGCTACACCTTC	CATAQEPYGYTF
TRBD1	TRBV5-1	few	TRBJ1-2	16	TGCGCCAGCAGCTTGGGGGACAGGGATGCTAACTATGGCTACACCTTC	CASSLGDRDANYGYTF
TRBD2	TRBV10-3	few	TRBJ2-7	16	TGTGCCATCAGTGGAGAGGGCGGGAGGGTTTCCTACGAGCAGTACTTC	CAISGEGGRVSYEQYF
.	TRBV20-1	few	TRBJ1-5	14	TGCAGTGCTTGGAACAGACTTAGCAATCAGCCCCAGCATTTT	CSAWNRLSNQPQHF
.	TRBV11-2	.	TRBJ2-3	12	TGTGCCAGCAGCCAGCTCACAGATGCGCAGTATTTT	CASSQLTDAQYF
.	TRBV6-5	many	TRBJ2-5	13	TGTGCCAGCATTTCAGCAGGTCAAGAGACCCAGTACTTC	CASISAGQETQYF
.	TRBV4-2	.	TRBJ2-5	16	TGTGCCAGCAGCCAAGATCCCGGACAGAACCAAGAGACCCAGTACTTC	CASSQDPGQNQETQYF
TRBD1	TRBV5-1	many	TRBJ1-2	14	TGCGCCAGCAGCTTGGGACAGGGGGCGTTTGGCTACACCTTC	CASSLGQGAFGYTF
TRBD2	TRBV6-2/TRBV6-3	.	TRBJ2-1	20	TGTGCCAGCAGTTCCATACCAGGGACTAGCGGGAGGGCCGCATACAATGAGCAGTTCTTC	CASSSIPGTSGRAAYNEQFF
.	TRBV7-6	.	TRBJ2-2	14	TGTGCCAGCAGTCAGGAAATCAACACCGGGGAGCTGTTTTTT	CASSQEINTGELFF
.	TRBV12-3/TRBV12-4	many	TRBJ1-6	16	TGTGCCAGCAGCCGGCGGGGGGCCTCCTATAATTCACCCCTCCACTTT	CASSRRGASYNSPLHF
TRBD1	TRBV7-9	few	TRBJ1-1	14	TGTGCCAGCAGCTACAGACAGGGGAACACTGAAGCTTTCTTT	CASSYRQGNTEAFF
.	TRBV7-7	.	TRBJ2-1	11	TGTGCTAGCAGCTTACGTAGGACGTTCTTCTTC	CASSLRRTFFF
.	TRBV5-5	.	TRBJ1-1	15	TGTGCCAGCAGCTTATCCCGTATAGGGCTCACTGAAGCTTTCTTT	CASSLSRIGLTEAFF
.	TRBV24-1	few	TRBJ2-7	12	TGTGCCACCAGGGACAACTCCTACGAGCAGTACTTC	CATRDNSYEQYF
.	TRBV12-3/TRBV12-4	few	TRBJ1-4	14	TGTGCCAGCAGTGCATCAGGGTCCAGTGAAAAACTGTTTTTT	CASSASGSSEKLFF